This section outlines one TCR beta chain sequence together with its context. Its specificity is not known. TCRdb's copy holds only in-frame clones and misses some; the assay was immunoSEQ multiplex PCR. This table holds 100,000 to 150,000 clones, around 95% found once. The CDR3 loop spans 14 amino acids. Germline CDR1 is LGHNA and CDR2 is YNFKEQ. After removal of 4 bases from V and 6 bases from J, the junction contained 6 bases not matched to a gene. This record comes from a study of cytomegalovirus exposure and HLA in healthy donors. As for the study in general: The 120 or so validation repertoires and the 666 first-cohort repertoires shared a platform, a later analysis reported. Overall study findings and caveats: Most TCR sequences were seen very rarely across donors, but some public TCRs occurred in many. Later, an analysis found that TCR clusters from the first cohort tended to co-occur in the 90 to 150 validation repertoires. Researchers catalogued around 150 TCR beta chains as cytomegalovirus-associated.

The specimen sequenced was PBMCs. The clonotype was recovered from a man between 18 and 29 years old in good health and CMV-seronegative. The chain joins TRBV4-2 to TRBJ1-1, with TRBD1 identical over 9 bases. The CDR3 DNA follows: TGTGCCAGCAGCCTCACAGGGGGCGCGTCTGAAGCTTTCTTT. This encodes CASSLTGGASEAFF.